These T cell receptor beta chains were read from a single sample in a study of Tregs in tolerant kidney transplant recipients. Method: immunoSEQ multiplex PCR; TCRdb's copy keeps in-frame clones and lacks some. The sample contains approximately 75,000 clones, roughly 90% of which appear only once. Source: Tregs from blood, taken before the transplant. The receptors originated from a human donor who received a combined kidney and bone marrow transplant. Each CDR3 is given with its conserved first and last residue. A D gene is named only where the DNA matches it firmly. A clone size is listed for some rows: how often the clone was seen (once, few, many), or a class if it is expanded.

v_gene,d_gene,j_gene,abundance,CDR3aa,CDR3nt
TRBV19,TRBD1,TRBJ1-5,-,CASAGTGLQPQHF,TGTGCCAGCGCCGGGACAGGGCTTCAGCCCCAGCATTTT
TRBV7-9,-,TRBJ1-2,-,CASSQGDYGYTF,TGTGCCAGCAGCCAGGGAGACTATGGCTACACCTTC
TRBV7-9,-,TRBJ2-7,few,CASSSHQEQYF,TGTGCCAGCAGCTCGCACCAAGAGCAGTACTTC
TRBV4-1,-,TRBJ2-7,-,CASSQSSLSADSYEQYF,TGCGCCAGCAGCCAATCTTCCCTTAGCGCAGACTCCTACGAGCAGTACTTC
TRBV28,TRBD2,TRBJ2-7,-,CASSPTGLAGVEQYF,TGTGCCAGCAGTCCCACGGGACTAGCGGGAGTCGAGCAGTACTTC
TRBV10-1,-,TRBJ2-3,-,CASSRTPTISTDTQYF,TGCGCCAGCAGTCGGACTCCAACGATTAGCACAGATACGCAGTATTTT
TRBV6-6,-,TRBJ1-5,once,CASSGTDNNQPQHF,TGTGCCAGCAGTGGGACGGATAACAATCAGCCCCAGCATTTT
TRBV4-1,-,TRBJ1-1,-,CASSRQGPTGNTEAFF,TGCGCCAGCAGCCGACAAGGACCAACAGGGAACACTGAAGCTTTCTTT
TRBV11-1,-,TRBJ2-2,-,CASSLGHTGELFF,TGTGCCAGCAGCTTGGGGCACACCGGGGAGCTGTTTTTT
TRBV19,-,TRBJ1-4,-,CASSRSENEKLFF,TGTGCCAGTAGTAGGTCAGAAAATGAAAAACTGTTTTTT
TRBV2,TRBD2,TRBJ2-7,-,CASSPNRTSYEQYF,TGTGCCAGCAGTCCTAACAGGACTAGCTACGAGCAGTACTTC
TRBV4-2,TRBD1,TRBJ1-5,-,CASSPRGTGEILQPQHF,TGTGCCAGCAGCCCAAGAGGGACAGGGGAGATTCTTCAGCCCCAGCATTTT
TRBV2,TRBD2,TRBJ2-7,-,CASKPGLASYEQYF,TGTGCCAGCAAGCCGGGACTAGCGTCCTACGAGCAGTACTTC
TRBV5-1,TRBD2,TRBJ2-7,-,CASSSGTSGRRNYEQYF,TGCGCCAGCAGCTCAGGGACTAGCGGGAGAAGAAACTACGAGCAGTACTTC
TRBV5-6,-,TRBJ2-2,-,CASSLGQLNTGELFF,TGTGCCAGCAGCTTGGGGCAGCTGAACACCGGGGAGCTGTTTTTT
TRBV5-4,-,TRBJ2-2,-,CAISYGGNTGELFF,TGTGCCATTTCTTACGGGGGGAACACCGGGGAGCTGTTTTTT
TRBV11-1,-,TRBJ1-3,-,CASSQDRNSGNTIYF,TGTGCCAGCAGCCAAGACAGGAACTCTGGAAACACCATATATTTT
TRBV19,-,TRBJ1-1,-,CASTDPNTEAFF,TGTGCCAGTACGGACCCGAACACTGAAGCTTTCTTT
TRBV11-3,TRBD2,TRBJ2-1,-,CASSLRGLAGVDEQFF,TGTGCCAGCAGCTTACGGGGACTAGCGGGAGTGGATGAGCAGTTCTTC
TRBV5-1,TRBD1,TRBJ2-7,-,CASSERTGDSEQYF,TGCGCCAGCAGCGAAAGGACAGGGGACAGCGAGCAGTACTTC
TRBV20-1,-,TRBJ2-5,-,CSARQETQYF,TGCAGTGCTAGACAAGAGACCCAGTACTTC
TRBV14,-,TRBJ2-1,-,CASSRLSSYNEQFF,TGTGCCAGCAGCCGGCTCAGCTCCTACAATGAGCAGTTCTTC
TRBV7-8,-,TRBJ2-6,-,CASRGGSGANVLTF,TGTGCCAGCCGGGGAGGCTCTGGGGCCAACGTCCTGACTTTC
TRBV9,-,TRBJ2-5,once,CASSVSLEGDRETQYF,TGTGCCAGCAGCGTGAGTTTGGAGGGAGACAGGGAGACCCAGTACTTC
TRBV6-5,TRBD1,TRBJ2-2,-,CASSRDRVAGELFF,TGTGCCAGCAGCCGGGACAGGGTTGCCGGGGAGCTGTTTTTT
TRBV5-5,-,TRBJ1-2,-,CASSPAAANYGYTF,TGTGCCAGCAGCCCGGCGGCCGCTAACTATGGCTACACCTTC
TRBV7-9,-,TRBJ2-6,-,CASSSWVGTSGANVLTF,TGTGCCAGCAGCTCCTGGGTCGGAACCTCTGGGGCCAACGTCCTGACTTTC
TRBV5-6,-,TRBJ1-2,-,CASSLGRRNYGYTF,TGTGCCAGCAGCTTGGGAAGGAGAAACTATGGCTACACCTTC
TRBV7-9,TRBD1,TRBJ1-1,-,CASSLELGQGDTEAFF,TGTGCCAGCAGCTTAGAGCTGGGACAGGGGGACACTGAAGCTTTCTTT
TRBV2,TRBD2,TRBJ2-3,-,CASSEGLAGAGDTQYF,TGTGCCAGCAGTGAAGGGCTAGCGGGAGCAGGGGATACGCAGTATTTT
TRBV30,TRBD1,TRBJ2-3,-,CAWEGGGTDTQYF,TGTGCCTGGGAAGGGGGCGGTACAGATACGCAGTATTTT
TRBV6-1,TRBD2,TRBJ2-3,-,CASCPSGYTDTQYF,TGTGCCAGCTGCCCTAGCGGGTACACAGATACGCAGTATTTT
TRBV5-8,-,TRBJ1-4,-,CASSSFRGATNEKLFF,TGTGCCAGCAGCTCTTTCAGGGGTGCAACTAATGAAAAACTGTTTTTT
TRBV18,-,TRBJ2-1,-,CASSPFSGAKIPNEQFF,TGTGCCAGCTCACCTTTCTCGGGGGCGAAGATCCCCAATGAGCAGTTCTTC
TRBV10-3,-,TRBJ2-5,-,CAIKPSQEGETQYF,TGTGCCATCAAGCCCTCTCAAGAGGGGGAGACCCAGTACTTC
TRBV28,-,TRBJ1-4,-,CASSRTHEKLFF,TGTGCCAGCAGTCGTACCCATGAAAAACTGTTTTTT
TRBV7-9,-,TRBJ2-7,once,CASSPWGEGYYEQYF,TGTGCCAGCAGCCCATGGGGGGAAGGGTACTACGAGCAGTACTTC
TRBV28,-,TRBJ2-7,-,CASRGGGSDDYEQYF,TGTGCCAGCAGGGGAGGGGGATCCGACGACTACGAGCAGTACTTC